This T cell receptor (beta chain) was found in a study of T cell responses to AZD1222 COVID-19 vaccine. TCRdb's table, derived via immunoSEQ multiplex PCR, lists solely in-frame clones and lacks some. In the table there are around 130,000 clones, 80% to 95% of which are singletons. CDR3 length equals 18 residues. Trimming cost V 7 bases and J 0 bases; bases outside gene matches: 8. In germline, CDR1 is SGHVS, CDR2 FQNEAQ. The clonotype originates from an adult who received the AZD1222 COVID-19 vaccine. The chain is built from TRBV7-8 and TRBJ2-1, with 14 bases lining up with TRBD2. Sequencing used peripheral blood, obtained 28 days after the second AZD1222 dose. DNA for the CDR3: TGTGCCAGCAACGGACTAGCGGGAGGCCTCGCCTCCTACAATGAGCAGTTCTTC. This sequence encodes CASNGLAGGLASYNEQFF. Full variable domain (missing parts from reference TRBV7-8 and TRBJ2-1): GAGVSQSPRYKVAKRGQDVALRCDPISGHVSLFWYQQALGQGPEFLTYFQNEAQLDKSGLPSDRFFAERPEGSVSTLKIQRTQQEDSAVYLCASNGLAGGLASYNEQFFGPGTRLTVL.